One sample yielded the 25 T cell receptor beta chains listed below, sequenced in a study of blood T cells in healthy people across ages. Next came a second PCR, run for about 7 to 12 cycles, which used a sample-barcoded 5' primer along with a J-beta primer mix. TCRdb re-called the 5' RACE reads through MiXCR, storing one row per CDR3 protein. Seen here are roughly 800,000 distinct CDR3 sequences, 36% observed once, and the top ten hold 10% to 15%. The source material was blood. The receptors stem from a man in his late teens or twenties in good health.

The rearrangement links TRBV11-2 to TRBJ2-5; possible D gene TRBD1, 5 bases. This CDR3 region has 15 residues. CDR1 and CDR2 from the germline V gene are SGHAT and FQNNGV. Trimming took off 5 bases at V and 7 bases at J, with 20 bases between the two ends. DNA for the CDR3: TGTGCCAGCAGCGACCCCCAGGGCCCCTCTGGGACCCAGTACTTC. Amino acid sequence: CASSDPQGPSGTQYF.

This clonotype was seen repeatedly, ten times or more. The chain uses TRBV4-2 and TRBJ2-5, with D tentatively TRBD2 (6 bases). The germline V and J ends were trimmed by 1 base and 5 bases, with 11 bases remaining between them. Germline V gives CDR1 LGHNA, CDR2 YNFKEQ. The CDR3 totals 14 residues. CDR3 nucleotides: TGTGCCAGCAGCCAAGGGGCGGGGAGTGAGACCCAGTACTTC. Protein sequence: CASSQGAGSETQYF.

Concerning this clonotype itself: The germline gene is not matched at one end of the junction; a read error may be the cause. The V and J genes are TRBV24-1 and TRBJ1-5, with a weak D call TRBD1 (6 bases). The germline V gene has CDR1 KGHDR and CDR2 SFDVKD. This CDR3 is 13 amino acids long. The CDR3 loop reads CATSGRDNQPRHF. The CDR3 nucleotides are TGTGCCACCAGTGGCAGGGACAATCAGCCCCGGCATTTT.

A few counts support this clonotype. V gene TRBV7-2 combines with J gene TRBJ1-2; D is ambiguous. Germline assignment: CDR1 SGHTA and CDR2 FQGNSA. This CDR3 has 14 amino acids. Trimming stripped 1 base from V and 0 bases from J, with 6 bases between. CDR3 protein: CASSLDNSNYGYTF. DNA for the CDR3: TGTGCCAGCAGCTTAGATAACTCTAACTATGGCTACACCTTC.

The chain has TRBV20-1 and TRBJ1-3; 9 bases are shared with TRBD1. V was pared by 5 bases and J by 4 bases, with 9 bases of the junction left unmatched. This CDR3 is 15 amino acids long. Germline lookup yields CDR1 DFQATT and CDR2 SNEGSKA (reference sequence). DNA for the CDR3: TGCAGTGCTTTTCCCCGGACAGGGGAAGGAAACACCATATATTTT. Translating gives CSAFPRTGEGNTIYF.

The genes are TRBV27 and TRBJ2-7; 8 nucleotides agree with TRBD1. The V gene end was trimmed by 6 bases and the J gene end by 0 bases; junction bases not matched to a gene: 7. Germline CDR1 reads MNHEY; CDR2 reads SMNVEV (reference sequence). The CDR3 totals 15 residues. CDR3: CASRPTGVGSYEQYF. The DNA for the CDR3 is TGTGCCAGCAGACCGACAGGGGTGGGCTCCTACGAGCAGTACTTC.

V gene TRBV6-2 or TRBV6-3 combines with J gene TRBJ1-2; D might be TRBD1 (5 bases). V gave up 6 bases and J gave up 6 bases, with 23 bases separating them. The germline CDR1 and CDR2 sequences are MNHEY and SVGEGT. The CDR3 covers 16 residues. This chain's CDR3 is CASRYMKTGLSDGYTF. The CDR3 DNA reads TGTGCCAGCAGATACATGAAAACAGGTTTATCGGATGGCTACACCTTC.

This clonotype was counted a few times. This rearrangement joins TRBV5-1 to TRBJ1-1; D unresolved. V lost 4 bases and J lost 5, with 12 bases in between. This CDR3 contains 13 residues. Germline V gene data show CDR1 as SGHRS and CDR2 as YFSETQ. In DNA, the CDR3 is TGCGCCAGCAGCCGCATACCCGGAACTGAAGCTTTCTTT. This translates into CASSRIPGTEAFF.

This clonotype has more than one count but fewer than ten. V and J are TRBV7-2 and TRBJ2-1; D uncertain. This CDR3 spans 12 amino acids. The V and J ends lost 5 bases and 9 bases respectively, with 11 bases between them. The V gene's germline CDR1 is SGHTA and CDR2 FQGNSA. CDR3: CASSPMWGEQFF. CDR3 coding DNA: TGTGCCAGCAGCCCAATGTGGGGTGAGCAGTTCTTC. Complete variable domain (other parts from reference TRBV7-2 and TRBJ2-1): GAGVSQSPSNKVTEKGKDVELRCDPISGHTALYWYRQSLGQGLEFLIYFQGNSAPDKSGLPSDRFSAERTGGSVSTLTIQRTQQEDSAVYLCASSPMWGEQFFGPGTRLTVL.

This clonotype turned up a few times. This chain joins TRBV7-2 and TRBJ2-7; perhaps TRBD1 as D (6 bases). V was trimmed by 5 bases and J by 2 bases, leaving 19 bases between them. This CDR3 spans 16 amino acids. Per the germline V gene, CDR1 is SGHTA and CDR2 is FQGNSA. CDR3 loop: CASSPLLGTPAYEQYF. The DNA for the CDR3 is TGTGCCAGCAGCCCCCTGCTCGGGACACCCGCCTACGAGCAGTACTTC.

J is TRBJ2-1 and V is TRBV25-1, with a weak D call TRBD2 (7 bases). The CDR3 consists of 17 residues. Germline-derived CDR1 and CDR2 are MGHDK and SYGVNS. With 1 base removed from V and 0 bases from J, the gap between germline ends came to 13 bases. The CDR3 reads CASSELGGGLSYNEQFF. The CDR3 coding sequence is TGTGCCAGCAGTGAATTGGGGGGGGGCCTCTCCTACAATGAGCAGTTCTTC.

CDR3 DNA: TGTGCCAGCGAAAGGTCTCATGGCTACACCTTC. This translates into CASERSHGYTF. The genes are TRBV28 and TRBJ1-2; no firm D call. The ends were cut back, 8 bases at V and 6 bases at J, with 10 bases in the middle. CDR3 length equals 11 residues. Germline assignment: CDR1 MDHEN and CDR2 SYDVKM.

The V and J genes are TRBV6-6 and TRBJ2-4, with 13 bases fitting TRBD2. Germline-derived CDR1 and CDR2 are MNHNY and SVGAGI (reference sequence). The CDR3 contains 19 residues. The V segment lost 6 bases and the J segment 0 bases; nucleotides outside the gene matches: 11. The CDR3 sequence: CASSFGLAGDRLAKNIQYF. Here the CDR3 DNA reads TGTGCCAGCAGCTTCGGACTAGCGGGGGACAGATTAGCCAAAAACATTCAGTACTTC.

This chain connects TRBV27 to TRBJ2-5; the D gene is possibly TRBD2 (6 bases). Trimming cost V 0 bases and J 5 bases, with 16 bases left between them. CDR1 MNHEY and CDR2 SMNVEV come from the germline V gene (reference sequence). CDR3 length: 16 residues. The CDR3 loop is CASSLSARPGVETQYF. DNA of the CDR3: TGTGCCAGCAGTTTATCGGCCCGTCCGGGGGTGGAGACCCAGTACTTC.

This clonotype appeared a few times. The J gene is TRBJ2-1, the V gene TRBV25-1; 8 bases are a match to TRBD1. This CDR3 has 16 residues. CDR1 is MGHDK, CDR2 SYGVNS, per germline. J lost 3 bases, V lost 3 bases, and 7 bases had no gene match. The DNA for the CDR3 is TGTGCCAGCAGTGATACAGGACAGGGAGGCTACAATGAGCAGTTCTTC. Translated: CASSDTGQGGYNEQFF.

As concerns this clonotype: One end of the junction is discordant with germline, which a read error may explain. The chain carries TRBV7-2 and TRBJ2-3; no definite D call. CDR3 length equals 11 residues. Germline V gene lookup returns CDR1 SGHTA and CDR2 FQGNSA. The CDR3 bases are TGTGCCAACAGCTTAGTAGATACGCAGTATTTT. Translation gives CANSLVDTQYF. Together with reference TRBV7-2 and TRBJ2-3, the CDR3 gives the full variable domain: GAGVSQSPSNKVTEKGKDVELRCDPISGHTALYWYRQSLGQGLEFLIYFQGNSAPDKSGLPSDRFSAERTGGSVSTLTIQRTQQEDSAVYLCANSLVDTQYFGPGTRLTVL.

This clonotype came up a few times. The rearrangement uses TRBV4-3 and TRBJ2-1; 7 nucleotides line up with TRBD2. CDR1 LGHNA and CDR2 YSLEER come from the germline V gene. V lost 4 bases to trimming and J lost 0 bases; unmatched junction nucleotides: 6. The length of the CDR3 is 16 residues. CDR3: CASSPWASGSYNEQFF. Here the CDR3 DNA reads TGCGCCAGCAGCCCCTGGGCTAGCGGCTCCTACAATGAGCAGTTCTTC.

The J gene is TRBJ2-4, the V gene TRBV7-9, with D possibly TRBD1 on 5 matching bases. V was shortened by 1 base and J by 1 base, with 11 bases between the two germline ends. Germline V gene sequence: CDR1 SEHNR, CDR2 FQNEAQ (reference sequence). The CDR3 has 16 amino acids. This CDR3 is CASSLGPPGAKNIQYF. For the CDR3, the DNA is TGTGCCAGCAGCTTAGGGCCCCCAGGGGCCAAAAACATTCAGTACTTC.

Comments on this clonotype: It may be a read error: a sequence one base away is much more abundant. The V call is TRBV12-3 or TRBV12-4, the J call TRBJ2-1; D unresolved. The CDR3 spans 11 residues. The CDR3 bases are TGTACCAGCAGTTTCGTCGGTGAGCAGTTCTTC. It codes for CTSSFVGEQFF.

About this clonotype itself: This may stem from a read error, because a much larger clone lies one nucleotide away. The chain links TRBV5-1 to TRBJ1-6; D unresolved. Trimming stripped 4 bases from V and 7 bases from J, with 12 bases between. CDR3 length: 14 residues. Germline values: CDR1 SGHRS, CDR2 YFSETQ. This CDR3 is CASSAGHQNSPLHF. The CDR3 bases are TGCGCCAGCAGCGCGGGTCATCAGAATTCACCCCTCCACTTT.

This clonotype was seen only a few times. The chain couples TRBV12-3 or TRBV12-4 to TRBJ1-2; 8 nucleotides align to TRBD1. The V segment lost 5 bases and the J segment 4 bases; nucleotides outside the gene matches: 9. CDR3 length: 15 amino acids. The DNA for the CDR3 is TGTGCCAGCAGTCCTCCGGGACAGGCGCTCTATGGCTACACCTTC. Translation gives CASSPPGQALYGYTF.

This clonotype was detected many times. This rearrangement joins TRBV12-3 or TRBV12-4 to TRBJ2-5; D is unresolved. V was shortened by 1 base and J by 1 base, with 10 bases between the two germline ends. This CDR3 region has 15 residues. CDR3 DNA sequence: TGTGCCAGCAGTTTAGGCCTATGGGTCCAAGAGACCCAGTACTTC. This gives the protein CASSLGLWVQETQYF.

As concerns this clonotype: A much larger clone differs from this one at a single base, so this may be a read error. This sequence joins TRBV20-1 and TRBJ2-5, with a tentative D call TRBD2 (5 bases). V was shortened by 0 bases and J by 11 bases, with 13 bases between the two germline ends. Germline assignment: CDR1 DFQATT and CDR2 SNEGSKA (reference sequence). The CDR3 contains 12 residues. CDR3: CSARDLSGEQYF. DNA for the CDR3: TGCAGTGCTAGAGATCTAAGTGGGGAGCAGTACTTC.

Concerning this clonotype: It may be a read error: a sequence one base away is much more abundant. The gene calls are TRBV5-1 and TRBJ2-4, with unresolved D. The end of the DNA fits TRBJ2-7 better, so the J call may be wrong. The CDR3 runs 14 residues. CDR1 and CDR2 (germline): SGHRS, YFSETQ. CDR3 nucleotide sequence: TGCGCCAGCAGAAGGGCGGCGAGCTCCTACGAGCAGTACTTC. It specifies CASRRAASSYEQYF.

In this sample, this clonotype turned up many times. The chain has TRBV20-1 and TRBJ2-3; unclear D gene. Between the trimmed V and J ends, which lost 6 bases and 8 bases, there was a span of 12 bases. Germline-derived CDR1 and CDR2 are DFQATT and SNEGSKA (reference sequence). The CDR3 consists of 11 residues. The CDR3 reads CSATLHPTQYF. CDR3 sequence (DNA): TGCAGTGCCACGCTCCATCCTACGCAGTATTTT.